The 6 T cell receptor beta chains given below trace back to one sample, sequenced in a study of CD8 T cells in Susac syndrome. With random hexamers, roughly 0.45 to 1 ug RNA was reverse transcribed. Via MiXCR, TCRdb re-called the immunoSEQ multiplex PCR reads, giving one row per CDR3 protein. The data contain approximately 130,000 distinct CDR3 sequences, around 94% of them singletons. The sequenced sample was CD4+ T cells from PBMCs. These receptors all stem from a human donor in good health.

The chain employs TRBV12-3 or TRBV12-4 and TRBJ2-5; D uncertain. Trimming took 8 bases from V and 2 from J, leaving 18 bases between them. This CDR3 has 15 amino acids. The CDR3 protein is CASLQSSTSQETQYF. The CDR3 region has the DNA TGTGCCAGCTTACAGTCCTCCACGTCGCAAGAGACCCAGTACTTC.

V usage is TRBV5-6 and J usage is TRBJ2-7; D gene uncertain. V was shortened by 4 bases and J by 3 bases, with 14 bases between the two germline ends. The CDR3 spans 14 residues. CDR1 and CDR2 from the germline V gene are SGHDT and YYEEEE. CDR3 DNA sequence: TGTGCCAGCAGCGCAAGGGATGCAATCTACGAGCAGTACTTC. This sequence encodes CASSARDAIYEQYF. Together with reference TRBV5-6 and TRBJ2-7, the CDR3 gives the full variable domain: DAGVTQSPTHLIKTRGQQVTLRCSPKSGHDTVSWYQQALGQGPQFIFQYYEEEERQRGNFPDRFSGHQFPNYSSELNVNALLLGDSALYLCASSARDAIYEQYFGPGTRLTVT.

This chain connects TRBV7-9 to TRBJ1-1; TRBD1 agrees at 8 bases. Unmatched junction bases numbered 2, after V lost 0 bases and J lost 2 bases. This CDR3 comprises 15 residues. Germline CDR1 is SEHNR and CDR2 is FQNEAQ (reference sequence). CDR3 region: CASSLADRANTEAFF. CDR3 nucleotides: TGTGCCAGCAGCTTAGCGGACAGGGCCAACACTGAAGCTTTCTTT. Based on the CDR3 plus reference TRBV7-9 and TRBJ1-1, the full variable domain is DTGVSQNPRHKITKRGQNVTFRCDPISEHNRLYWYRQTLGQGPEFLTYFQNEAQLEKSRLLSDRFSAERPKGSFSTLEIQRTEQGDSAMYLCASSLADRANTEAFFGQGTRLTVV.

The chain links TRBV4-3 to TRBJ2-7, with TRBD1 identical over 12 bases. The length of the CDR3 is 14 residues. V shed 4 bases, J shed 7 bases, and the junction held 5 bases outside the gene matches. Germline lookup yields CDR1 LGHNA and CDR2 YSLEER. The chain's CDR3 is CASSRGQGAKEQYF. For the CDR3, the DNA is TGCGCCAGCAGCCGGGGACAGGGGGCGAAAGAGCAGTACTTC.

This rearrangement joins TRBV2 to TRBJ1-4; TRBD1 matches at 8 bases. The CDR3 runs to 14 residues. Looked up from germline, CDR1 is SNHLY and CDR2 is FYNNEI. After removal of 6 bases from V and 5 bases from J, the junction contained 5 bases not matched to a gene. CDR3 sequence (DNA): TGTGCCAGCAGGGGGGACAGGCTAAATGAAAAACTGTTTTTT. Its protein is CASRGDRLNEKLFF.

The J gene is TRBJ1-2, the V gene TRBV5-1, with 7 positions matching TRBD1. Germline V gene sequence: CDR1 SGHRS, CDR2 YFSETQ. Germline trimming cut 5 bases from V and 6 bases from J; bases unmatched to any gene: 4. The CDR3 length is 12 residues. This CDR3 is CASSLDRHGYTF. CDR3 in DNA: TGCGCCAGCAGTCTGGACAGGCATGGCTACACCTTC.